This T cell receptor beta chain was sequenced during a study of cytomegalovirus exposure and HLA in healthy donors. This clone was found a few times. 13 Jbeta primers and 60 Vbeta primers were used for the PCR. Produced via immunoSEQ multiplex PCR; TCRdb's table is partial and in-frame only. Of about 69,000 clones in the sample, more than 60% were seen once. V was pared by 2 bases and J by 3 bases, with 4 bases of the junction left unmatched. Looked up from germline, CDR1 is SSHAT and CDR2 is FNYEAQ (reference sequence). This CDR3 has 15 amino acids. The V call is TRBV7-7, the J call TRBJ2-3; 8 nucleotides match TRBD2. The sequence was obtained from a male donor in good health and CMV-seropositive. Sequencing input: PBMCs. CDR3 protein: CASSLRGLGTDTQYF. The DNA of the CDR3 is TGTGCCAGCAGCTTAAGGGGACTAGGTACAGATACGCAGTATTTT.